The TCR beta chain under discussion was sequenced for a study of siplizumab effects on memory and regulatory T cells. The repertoire was sequenced with immunoSEQ multiplex PCR; TCRdb's copy has only in-frame clones and lacks some. The top ten hold under 3% of the sample, which has some 97,000 clones, around 92% seen once. Study outcomes and limitations: Among sequences traceable to unstimulated CD4+ memory cells, alloreactive ones were significantly reduced by siplizumab. Apparently key alloresponse contributors, naive T cells also seemed more diverse than memory cells. Researchers did not confirm the suppressive function of proliferating Tregs from siplizumab cultures.

Germline CDR1 and CDR2: SGDLS and YYNGEE. There are 17 residues in the CDR3. The V gene end was trimmed by 0 bases and the J gene end by 9 bases; junction bases not matched to a gene: 11. Turning to this clone: Antigen: not known.

This TCR was recovered from a human donor in good health. Some clones in this sample may be carry-over from other donors' samples. The chain combines TRBV9 with TRBJ2-1; 11 nucleotides align to TRBD2. The sample consisted of CD4+ T cells sorted from blood. The CDR3 DNA follows: TGTGCCAGCAGCGTAGCTACCATGCTAGCGGGAGGTAGTGAGCAGTTCTTC. This codes for CASSVATMLAGGSEQFF.